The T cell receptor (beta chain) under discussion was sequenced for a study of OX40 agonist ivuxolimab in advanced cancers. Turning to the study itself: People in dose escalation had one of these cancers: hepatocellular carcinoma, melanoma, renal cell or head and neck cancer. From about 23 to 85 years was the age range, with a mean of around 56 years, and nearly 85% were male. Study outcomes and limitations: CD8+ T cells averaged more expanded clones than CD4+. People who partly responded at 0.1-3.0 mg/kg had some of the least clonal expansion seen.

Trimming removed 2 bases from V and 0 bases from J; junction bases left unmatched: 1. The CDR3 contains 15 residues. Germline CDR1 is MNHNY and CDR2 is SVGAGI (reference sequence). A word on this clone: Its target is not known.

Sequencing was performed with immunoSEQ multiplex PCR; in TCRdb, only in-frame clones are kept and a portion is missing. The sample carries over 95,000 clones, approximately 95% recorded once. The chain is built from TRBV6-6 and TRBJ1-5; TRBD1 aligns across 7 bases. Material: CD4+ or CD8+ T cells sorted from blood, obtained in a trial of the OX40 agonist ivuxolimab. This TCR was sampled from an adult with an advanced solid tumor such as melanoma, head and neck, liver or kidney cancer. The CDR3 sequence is CASSYHRGSNQPQHF. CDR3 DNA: TGTGCCAGCAGTTACCACAGGGGTAGCAATCAGCCCCAGCATTTT.